These T cell receptor beta chains were read from a single sample in a study of cytomegalovirus exposure and HLA in healthy donors. Only in-frame clones appear in the TCRdb table, and some are missing; sequencing was by immunoSEQ multiplex PCR. This sample has 120,000 or so clones, with roughly 66% found just once. The source material was PBMCs. The receptors come from a man younger than 30 in good health and CMV-seronegative. The CDR3 runs from the conserved cysteine through the conserved F or W. Each record gives: clone size, D gene, V gene, J gene, CDR3 protein, CDR3 DNA. A D gene is named only where the DNA matches it firmly. Only some rows state a clone size, as once, few, many or a class for expanded clones.

-	TRBD1	TRBV11-2	TRBJ2-1	CASRIQGARFNEQFF	TGTGCCAGCAGAATACAGGGGGCGCGGTTCAATGAGCAGTTCTTC
once	-	TRBV9	TRBJ2-7	CASSVEAGSSYEQYF	TGTGCCAGCAGCGTAGAGGCGGGAAGCTCCTACGAGCAGTACTTC
-	-	TRBV5-1	TRBJ2-1	CASMEGQFINEQFF	TGCGCCAGCATGGAGGGGCAGTTTATTAATGAGCAGTTCTTC
-	TRBD1	TRBV28	TRBJ1-5	CASSDMQGAPSQPQHF	TGTGCCAGCAGTGATATGCAGGGGGCGCCGAGTCAGCCCCAGCATTTT
-	-	TRBV29-1	TRBJ1-4	CSVEDVSQGRGKLFF	TGCAGCGTTGAAGATGTGAGTCAGGGGAGAGGAAAACTGTTTTTT
few	TRBD1	TRBV10-3	TRBJ2-3	CAIRATGSGTDTQYF	TGTGCCATCAGGGCGACAGGGAGTGGGACAGATACGCAGTATTTT
-	-	TRBV7-6	TRBJ1-1	CASSLQGNTEAFF	TGTGCCAGCAGCTTACAGGGGAACACTGAAGCTTTCTTT
-	-	TRBV14	TRBJ1-4	CASSQRFGATNEKLFF	TGTGCCAGCAGCCAAAGATTCGGGGCAACTAATGAAAAACTGTTTTTT
once	TRBD1	TRBV7-9	TRBJ1-5	CASSLIPGQGYNQPQHF	TGTGCCAGCAGCCTAATCCCGGGACAGGGTTACAATCAGCCCCAGCATTTT
few	TRBD1	TRBV28	TRBJ2-1	CVSKRGTGWFNEQFF	TGTGTCAGCAAGAGAGGGACAGGGTGGTTCAATGAGCAGTTCTTC
-	TRBD1	TRBV9	TRBJ2-1	CASSVDPRGQGANEQFF	TGTGCCAGCAGCGTAGATCCCCGGGGACAGGGGGCAAATGAGCAGTTCTTC
-	-	TRBV30	TRBJ1-5	CAWSDGRGSPLLPNQPQHF	TGTGCCTGGAGTGATGGTAGGGGGTCACCCCTTCTCCCTAATCAGCCCCAGCATTTT
-	-	TRBV28	TRBJ2-7	CASSFGPAGGEQYF	TGTGCCAGCAGTTTTGGCCCCGCGGGCGGCGAGCAGTACTTC
-	-	TRBV7-2	TRBJ2-7	CASTSLMLGPYEQYF	TGTGCCAGCACCTCCCTGATGTTGGGGCCCTACGAGCAGTACTTC
few	-	TRBV7-9	TRBJ1-5	CASSLGRQVGQPQHF	TGTGCCAGCAGCTTAGGGCGACAGGTCGGCCAGCCCCAGCATTTT
-	TRBD2	TRBV5-1	TRBJ2-3	CASSRTSGGGTTDTQYF	TGCGCCAGCAGCCGGACTAGCGGGGGGGGTACCACAGATACGCAGTATTTT
-	TRBD1	TRBV6-6	TRBJ2-5	CASKRQGVEETQYF	TGTGCCAGCAAAAGACAGGGAGTGGAGGAGACCCAGTACTTC
few	-	TRBV5-6	TRBJ2-1	CASSPAGGNSYNEQFF	TGTGCCAGCAGCCCGGCTGGCGGCAATTCCTACAATGAGCAGTTCTTC
-	TRBD1	TRBV6-5	TRBJ1-3	CASSRSRDRGRLYF	TGTGCCAGCAGTAGGTCCCGGGACAGGGGTCGATTATATTTT
few	-	TRBV2	TRBJ2-7	CARKDLMAYEQYF	TGTGCCAGGAAGGACTTAATGGCCTACGAGCAGTACTTC
few	-	TRBV5-6	TRBJ2-7	CASSFGRGLGEQYF	TGTGCCAGCAGCTTCGGCAGGGGCCTGGGAGAGCAGTACTTC
-	TRBD2	TRBV27	TRBJ2-2	CASSKDSPSGTNTGELFF	TGTGCCAGCAGTAAGGACAGTCCTAGCGGGACGAACACCGGGGAGCTGTTTTTT
-	TRBD1	TRBV6-5	TRBJ1-2	CASNPGTGLYGYTF	TGTGCCAGCAATCCCGGGACAGGGCTCTATGGCTACACCTTC
-	-	TRBV29-1	TRBJ2-5	CSGGEDRETQYF	TGCAGCGGGGGGGAGGACAGGGAGACCCAGTACTTC
-	-	TRBV30	TRBJ1-1	CAWSVRVGDTEAFF	TGTGCCTGGAGTGTCAGGGTAGGAGACACTGAAGCTTTCTTT
-	-	TRBV4-1	TRBJ1-4	CASSPTGGKLFF	TGCGCCAGCAGCCCGACGGGGGGAAAACTGTTTTTT
few	-	TRBV6-1	TRBJ1-4	CASSHDRQWGEKLFF	TGTGCCAGCAGTCACGACAGGCAGTGGGGTGAAAAACTGTTTTTT
few	-	TRBV28	TRBJ2-5	CASSFLGGPLPKGTQYF	TGTGCCAGCAGTTTCTTAGGGGGACCCCTACCAAAAGGGACCCAGTACTTC
-	TRBD1	TRBV12-5	TRBJ1-3	CASGLATGAGNTIYF	TGTGCTAGTGGTTTGGCTACAGGGGCTGGAAACACCATATATTTT
-	TRBD2	TRBV9	TRBJ2-1	CASSVKTSGGSSSYNEQFF	TGTGCCAGCAGCGTCAAAACTAGCGGGGGGTCAAGCTCCTACAATGAGCAGTTCTTC
-	-	TRBV7-6	TRBJ2-3	CASSLTSKADTQYF	TGTGCCAGCAGCTTAACTAGCAAGGCGGATACGCAGTATTTT
-	TRBD1	TRBV6-1	TRBJ1-1	CASRYPTGGGTEAFF	TGTGCCAGCAGGTACCCTACAGGGGGAGGCACTGAAGCTTTCTTT
few	TRBD1	TRBV10-1	TRBJ2-3	CASSDGTAYTDTQYF	TGCGCCAGCAGTGACGGGACAGCCTACACAGATACGCAGTATTTT